Presented here are 26 T cell receptor beta chains from one specimen sequenced in a study of cytomegalovirus exposure and HLA in healthy donors. Primers included in the PCR were 60 Vbeta and 13 Jbeta primers. Repertoires were generated with immunoSEQ multiplex PCR, while TCRdb's copy carries only in-frame clones and drops some. In total, the table holds 150,000 to 200,000 clones. What was sequenced was PBMCs. These receptors all stem from a man aged 25 to 40 in good health and CMV-seronegative.

The rearrangement joins TRBV18 to TRBJ1-1; the match to TRBD1 covers 8 bases. This CDR3 region has 13 residues. The J segment lost 3 bases and the V segment lost 6 bases, leaving 3 bases of the junction unmatched. Per the germline V gene, CDR1 is KGHSH and CDR2 is LQKENI. The CDR3 is CASSQGADTEAFF. CDR3 nucleotide sequence: TGTGCCAGCTCCCAGGGGGCGGACACTGAAGCTTTCTTT. The entire variable domain, with the rest obtained from reference TRBV18 and TRBJ1-1, is as follows: NAGVMQNPRHLVRRRGQEARLRCSPMKGHSHVYWYRQLPEEGLKFMVYLQKENIIDESGMPKERFSAEFPKEGPSILRIQQVVRGDSAAYFCASSQGADTEAFFGQGTRLTVV.

The chain couples TRBV19 to TRBJ2-7; 8 bases match TRBD1. Germline V gives CDR1 LNHDA, CDR2 SQIVND (reference sequence). The CDR3 is made up of 14 amino acids. V gave up 6 bases and J gave up 3 bases; unmatched junction bases: 7. In DNA, the CDR3 is TGTGCCAGTAGCGGACAGGGATCGGACTACGAGCAGTACTTC. Encoded protein: CASSGQGSDYEQYF.

The V call is TRBV28, the J call TRBJ1-5, with 10 bases aligning to TRBD1. Per the germline V gene, CDR1 is MDHEN and CDR2 is SYDVKM. The V segment lost 6 bases and the J segment 9 bases; nucleotides outside the gene matches: 5. There are 13 residues in the CDR3. In DNA, the CDR3 is TGTGCCAGCAGGGGACAGGGGACCCGGCCCCAGCATTTT. Protein product: CASRGQGTRPQHF.

The rearrangement links TRBV14 to TRBJ2-2, with D possibly TRBD2 on 6 matching bases. The CDR3 runs to 14 residues. V dropped 8 bases and J dropped 1 base, with 11 bases sitting between them. Germline CDR1 is SGHDN and CDR2 is FVKESK. CDR3 region: CASRDLMNTGELFF. DNA of the CDR3: TGTGCCAGCCGGGACTTAATGAACACCGGGGAGCTGTTTTTT.

The chain couples TRBV19 to TRBJ2-7, with 8 bases that match TRBD1. The trim removed 3 bases at V and 1 base at J, leaving 8 bases unmatched. Germline V lookup: CDR1 LNHDA, CDR2 SQIVND (reference sequence). The CDR3 is 16 amino acids. The CDR3: CASSIQGAQGSYEQYF. CDR3 bases: TGTGCCAGTAGTATTCAGGGGGCGCAGGGATCCTACGAGCAGTACTTC.

The chain couples TRBV5-4 to TRBJ1-2; no reliable D call. Germline V lookup: CDR1 SGHNT, CDR2 YYREEE (reference sequence). V dropped 1 base and J dropped 2 bases, with 6 bases sitting between them. The CDR3 contains 13 residues. The chain's CDR3 is CASSLPVNYGYTF. CDR3 nucleotides: TGTGCCAGCAGCTTGCCGGTAAACTATGGCTACACCTTC.

V usage is TRBV19 and J usage is TRBJ1-2; a weak D match, TRBD1 (5 bases). The CDR3 contains 14 residues. With 7 bases removed from V and 3 bases from J, the gap between germline ends came to 15 bases. CDR1 is LNHDA and CDR2 is SQIVND in the germline V gene (reference sequence). CDR3 nucleotides: TGTGCCAGTATTTCTGGGTTAGGGGACTATGGCTACACCTTC. Its protein is CASISGLGDYGYTF.

The chain recombines TRBV5-1 with TRBJ1-6, with TRBD1 identical over 7 bases. The CDR3 loop spans 15 amino acids. V dropped 1 base and J dropped 10; count of bases not matched to a gene: 8. Germline assignment: CDR1 SGHRS and CDR2 YFSETQ. The CDR3 DNA sequence: TGCGCCAGCAGCTTGAGGACAGGCGAACCATCACCCCTCCACTTT. This sequence encodes CASSLRTGEPSPLHF.

The V call is TRBV5-1, the J call TRBJ2-6, with TRBD1 as a possible D gene (7 bases). Germline CDR1 is SGHRS and CDR2 is YFSETQ. This CDR3 region has 16 residues. Trimming removed 7 bases at V and 4 bases at J, with 18 bases between. The DNA for the CDR3 is TGCGCCAGCGGGAGGACAGGCGTTTGGGGGGCCAACGTCCTGACTTTC. The encoded protein is CASGRTGVWGANVLTF.

CDR3 bases: TGTGCTAGTGGTTTGGGAGACAGGGGACATGAGCAGTTCTTC. Protein product: CASGLGDRGHEQFF. The chain employs TRBV12-5 and TRBJ2-1, with 8 bases fitting TRBD1. Trimming removed 1 base from V and 8 bases from J; junction bases left unmatched: 4. Germline V CDR1 and CDR2: LGHNT, FRNRAP. The length of the CDR3 is 14 residues. Together with reference TRBV12-5 and TRBJ2-1, the CDR3 gives the full variable domain: DARVTQTPRHKVTEMGQEVTMRCQPILGHNTVFWYRQTMMQGLELLAYFRNRAPLDDSGMPKDRFSAEMPDATLATLKIQPSEPRDSAVYFCASGLGDRGHEQFFGPGTRLTVL.

The rearrangement joins TRBV5-1 to TRBJ1-3; D is perhaps TRBD1 (6 bases). Trimming cost V 3 bases and J 5 bases, with 21 bases left between them. CDR3 length: 17 residues. Germline CDR1 SGHRS, CDR2 YFSETQ. The CDR3 nucleotides are TGCGCCAGCAGCTCTTATACTTCCGGGACACTTAGAAACACCATATATTTT. Protein sequence: CASSSYTSGTLRNTIYF.

This sequence joins TRBV30 and TRBJ1-5; possible D gene TRBD1, 6 bases. CDR1 GTSNPN and CDR2 SVGIG come from the germline V gene (reference sequence). This CDR3 comprises 13 residues. Between the trimmed V and J ends, which lost 2 bases and 6 bases, there was a span of 11 bases. The CDR3 DNA sequence: TGTGCCTGGAGTCCCGGGGGGGCTCAGCCCCAGCATTTT. The encoded protein is CAWSPGGAQPQHF. Complete variable domain (other parts from reference TRBV30 and TRBJ1-5): SQTIHQWPATLVQPVGSPLSLECTVEGTSNPNLYWYRQAAGRGLQLLFYSVGIGQISSEVPQNLSASRPQDRQFILSSKKLLLSDSGFYLCAWSPGGAQPQHFGDGTRLSIL.

The rearrangement uses TRBV9 and TRBJ1-1; TRBD1 matches 8 bases. Per germline, CDR1 SGDLS and CDR2 YYNGEE. With 4 bases clipped from V and 4 bases from J, the junction kept 9 bases outside the gene matches. The CDR3 runs 15 residues. CDR3 amino acids: CASSFQGARGTEAFF. The CDR3 DNA reads TGTGCCAGCAGCTTCCAGGGGGCAAGGGGCACTGAAGCTTTCTTT.

This chain connects TRBV25-1 to TRBJ2-5; the match to TRBD2 covers 10 bases. Germline CDR1 is MGHDK and CDR2 is SYGVNS. This CDR3 has 13 amino acids. The junction had 3 bases not matched to a gene; V was cut back by 6 bases and J by 5 bases. The CDR3, as DNA: TGTGCCAGCAGATCTAGCGGGAGTGAGACCCAGTACTTC. It yields the protein CASRSSGSETQYF. The whole variable domain, filled in from reference TRBV25-1 and TRBJ2-5, reads EADIYQTPRYLVIGTGKKITLECSQTMGHDKMYWYQQDPGMELHLIHYSYGVNSTEKGDLSSESTVSRIRTEHFPLTLESARPSHTSQYLCASRSSGSETQYFGPGTRLLVL.

The V gene is TRBV27, the J gene TRBJ1-2; tentatively, D is TRBD1 (6 bases). Germline V gene sequence: CDR1 MNHEY, CDR2 SMNVEV (reference sequence). This CDR3 spans 14 amino acids. V was trimmed by 2 bases and J by 8 bases, leaving 15 bases between them. The CDR3 loop is CASSLRHRAGGYTF. The CDR3 DNA reads as TGTGCCAGCAGTTTACGGCACAGGGCTGGCGGCTACACCTTC.

The chain has TRBV7-7 and TRBJ2-7; D not resolved. V was pared by 0 bases and J by 5 bases, with 11 bases between. The length of the CDR3 is 14 residues. The germline gives CDR1 SSHAT, CDR2 FNYEAQ (reference sequence). CDR3 DNA sequence: TGTGCCAGCAGCTTAGCGCTTGACGGAGACGAGCAGTACTTC. Amino acid sequence: CASSLALDGDEQYF.

The CDR3 sequence: CASRSPGELYEKLFF. For the CDR3, the DNA is TGTGCCAGCAGGTCCCCGGGAGAGTTGTATGAAAAACTGTTTTTT. The rearrangement joins TRBV2 to TRBJ1-4; D unclear. Germline assignment: CDR1 SNHLY and CDR2 FYNNEI. CDR3 length equals 15 residues. Deletions cut 6 bases from V and 6 bases from J, with 17 bases between.

The chain recombines TRBV28 with TRBJ1-5; the match to TRBD1 covers 7 bases. The CDR3 runs 15 residues. Germline V CDR1 and CDR2: MDHEN, SYDVKM. V shed 6 bases and J 6 bases; nucleotides not matched to a gene: 11. Here the CDR3 DNA reads TGTGCCAGCAGCACGGACAGGATGGGCGTTCAGCCCCAGCATTTT. The encoded protein is CASSTDRMGVQPQHF.

The chain carries TRBV6-5 and TRBJ1-2, with D perhaps matching TRBD1 (5 bases). CDR1 MNHEY and CDR2 SVGAGI come from the germline V gene. CDR3 length equals 15 residues. Trimming shortened V by 0 bases and J by 8 bases, and 16 bases separated the two germline ends. CDR3 coding DNA: TGTGCCAGCAGTTACTCATTCGGGGGAATAGACGGCTACACCTTC. Its translation: CASSYSFGGIDGYTF.

The rearrangement joins TRBV12-5 to TRBJ2-3, with 11 bases that match TRBD2. CDR1 and CDR2 from the germline V gene are LGHNT and FRNRAP. The CDR3 contains 16 residues. J was trimmed by 3 bases and V by 2 bases; bases with no gene match: 4. The DNA of the CDR3 is TGTGCTAGTGGTTTGCCAACTAGCGGGAGAACAGATACGCAGTATTTT. Its translation: CASGLPTSGRTDTQYF.

The chain links TRBV10-2 to TRBJ2-5; no clear D. The V gene's germline CDR1 is WSHSY and CDR2 SAAADI. This CDR3 has 13 amino acids. Between the trimmed V and J ends, which lost 5 bases and 4 bases, there was a span of 11 bases. In DNA, the CDR3 is TGCGCCAGCAGTAAGGAGAGGAGAGAGACCCAGTACTTC. This encodes CASSKERRETQYF.

The chain combines TRBV6-5 with TRBJ2-4; D unresolved. Germline V gene sequence: CDR1 MNHEY, CDR2 SVGAGI. The CDR3 consists of 14 residues. With 5 bases removed from V and 5 bases from J, the gap between germline ends came to 13 bases. The DNA of the CDR3 is TGTGCCAGCAGTGCTCGTTGGCCGCAAAACATTCAGTACTTC. Translating gives CASSARWPQNIQYF.

This chain links TRBV6-6 with TRBJ1-4, with 7 nucleotides matching TRBD1. V lost 0 bases to trimming and J lost 4 bases; unmatched junction nucleotides: 2. The CDR3 loop spans 15 amino acids. In germline, CDR1 is MNHNY, CDR2 SVGAGI (reference sequence). CDR3 in amino acids: CASSYSTGINEKLFF. In DNA form, the CDR3 reads TGTGCCAGCAGTTACTCGACAGGGATTAATGAAAAACTGTTTTTT.

This sequence joins TRBV6-5 and TRBJ1-5, with TRBD1 matching over 7 bases. Per the germline V gene, CDR1 is MNHEY and CDR2 is SVGAGI. The CDR3 runs to 15 residues. The V and J ends lost 4 bases and 4 bases, in that order; junction bases with no gene match: 7. In DNA form, the CDR3 reads TGTGCCAGCAGTTCGGACAGGCCCGAAAATCAGCCCCAGCATTTT. It codes for CASSSDRPENQPQHF.

J is TRBJ1-4 and V is TRBV4-1, with 7 bases matching TRBD1. CDR3 length equals 14 residues. Looked up from germline, CDR1 is MGHRA and CDR2 is YSYEKL. J gave up 5 bases and V 5 bases, and 5 bases lay outside the gene matches. The CDR3 nucleotides read TGCGCCAGCAGCTACGACAGGGCGAATGAAAAACTGTTTTTT. Its protein product is CASSYDRANEKLFF.

The chain links TRBV19 to TRBJ2-7; D perhaps matches TRBD1 (6 bases). Germline V lookup: CDR1 LNHDA, CDR2 SQIVND (reference sequence). The CDR3 has 13 amino acids. The V end was cut by 10 bases, the J end by 1 base, with 14 bases between. For the CDR3, the DNA is TGTGCCACAAGCGAACAGGGATCCTACGAGCAGTACTTC. It yields the protein CATSEQGSYEQYF.